This is a list of T cell receptor beta chains from one sample in a study of identical twins. TCRdb called the 5' RACE reads again in MiXCR, with one record for every CDR3 protein. The sample has some 440,000 distinct CDR3 sequences; 24% are singletons. The same sample was also studied in work on T cells expressing NK-cell markers.

Sequenced sample: CD4+ T cells sorted from blood. The receptors here all came from a woman aged 18-30 years in good health. The CDR3 runs from the conserved cysteine through the conserved F or W. Rows give clone size only sometimes, using once, few, many, or a class for an expanded clone.

cdr3_length,v_call,clone_size,cdr3_aa
13,TRBV3-1,-,CASSQGDWGEQFF
15,TRBV7-2,few,CASSFGTGINSPLHF
14,TRBV5-6,few,CASSRGTSTGELFF
17,TRBV12-3/TRBV12-4,-,CASSLRTSGGVVKTQYF
14,TRBV20-1,few,CSAREAGNSYEQYF
15,TRBV25-1,few,CASRMGGLSYNEQFF
11,TRBV12-3/TRBV12-4,many,CASSNRGEQFF
12,TRBV29-1,-,CSAMVPGTEAFF
15,TRBV18,once,CASSPPSVGSDTQYF
15,TRBV7-2,-,CASSFTGSSTDTQYF
11,TRBV20-1,few,CSAAHSYEQYF
13,TRBV10-3,-,CAINRDRNQPQHF
13,TRBV6-6,few,CASSYSSTGELFF
15,TRBV6-1,-,CASSRDRDDYNEQFF
13,TRBV3-1,few,CASRKAANTEAFF
16,TRBV5-1,few,CASSLSEHRFNEKLFF
16,TRBV5-6,-,CASSLMGSRSGNTIYF
14,TRBV28,-,CASTRSGSLNEQFF
13,TRBV5-6,many,CASSFGPADEQFF
15,TRBV7-3,few,CASSLLAGHTDTQYF
14,TRBV6-1,few,CASSRLTGTDTQYF
13,TRBV3-1,few,CASSQAGGGELFF
17,TRBV27,few,CASSLSISGGYTDTQYF
12,TRBV12-3/TRBV12-4,few,CASKGWTEKLFF
15,TRBV2,few,CASSGGADSYNEQFF
14,TRBV15,-,CATTRTSGGSEQFF
14,TRBV24-1,-,CATSDRRERDTQYF
13,TRBV11-3,-,CASSLGVGWRQNF
16,TRBV12-3/TRBV12-4,-,CASSLRGLPQSNEQFF
14,TRBV7-2,few,CASSLDWPQETQYF
15,TRBV2,few,CASSEFGPTNYGYTF
11,TRBV10-3,many,CAISEDLYQYF
16,TRBV20-1,-,CSARTLAGGSYNEQFF
14,TRBV6-2/TRBV6-3,-,CASSYDRGQETQYF
16,TRBV2,-,CASSEGLAGEVGEQFF